Listed below are T cell receptor beta chains from one sample, sequenced in a study of CD8 T cells in ankylosing spondylitis. One entry per CDR3 protein, called by TCRdb with MiXCR from the 5' RACE reads. This sample has 85,000 to 90,000 distinct CDR3 sequences, with around 27% found just once. Specimen: blood, either unsorted or a sorted T cell fraction (not recorded which). These receptor sequences come from a male donor with ankylosing spondylitis or in good health (not recorded which). Both conserved end residues are part of each CDR3. D genes are given only for firm matches. The size entry is marked missing in some rows and otherwise reads once, few, many or a size class.

clone_size: few; v_call: TRBV28; d_call: TRBD1; j_call: TRBJ1-4; cdr3_nt: TGTGCCAGCAGTCAACCGGGACAGGGGAATGAAAAACTGTTTTTT; cdr3_aa: CASSQPGQGNEKLFF
clone_size: -; v_call: TRBV12-3/TRBV12-4; d_call: -; j_call: TRBJ2-7; cdr3_nt: TGTGCCAGCAGTTTGGGCGGTACAGGTTCCTACGAGCAGTACTTC; cdr3_aa: CASSLGGTGSYEQYF
clone_size: few; v_call: TRBV7-9; d_call: -; j_call: TRBJ1-4; cdr3_nt: TGTGCCAGCAGCCCCACAGGGCTTAATGAAAAACTGTTTTTT; cdr3_aa: CASSPTGLNEKLFF
clone_size: -; v_call: TRBV20-1; d_call: -; j_call: TRBJ1-2; cdr3_nt: TGCAGTGCTTTACAGGTGGATGGCTACACCTTC; cdr3_aa: CSALQVDGYTF
clone_size: -; v_call: TRBV5-1; d_call: -; j_call: TRBJ1-3; cdr3_nt: TGCGCCAGCAGCTTGGAGGAATCAGGGGAGAATGGAAACACCATATATTTT; cdr3_aa: CASSLEESGENGNTIYF
clone_size: -; v_call: TRBV6-5; d_call: -; j_call: TRBJ2-3; cdr3_nt: TGTGCCAGCACCCGTGGGGATACGCAGTATTTT; cdr3_aa: CASTRGDTQYF
clone_size: many; v_call: TRBV7-2; d_call: TRBD2; j_call: TRBJ2-3; cdr3_nt: TGTGCCAGCAGCTTAGGCGGGAGGGATACAGATACGCAGTATTTT; cdr3_aa: CASSLGGRDTDTQYF
clone_size: few; v_call: TRBV20-1; d_call: -; j_call: TRBJ1-2; cdr3_nt: TGCAGTGCTAGCCCCGGGGGCGCGTCCGGCTACACCTTC; cdr3_aa: CSASPGGASGYTF
clone_size: few; v_call: TRBV12-3/TRBV12-4; d_call: TRBD1; j_call: TRBJ2-2; cdr3_nt: TGTGCCAGCAAGACAGGGGACACCGGGGAGCTGTTTTTT; cdr3_aa: CASKTGDTGELFF
clone_size: -; v_call: TRBV5-1; d_call: -; j_call: TRBJ2-1; cdr3_nt: TGCGCCAGCAGCTTGGGATACAGCAACTACAATGAGCAGTTCTTC; cdr3_aa: CASSLGYSNYNEQFF
clone_size: -; v_call: TRBV9; d_call: TRBD1; j_call: TRBJ2-7; cdr3_nt: TGTGCCAGCAGCGTTGGGACAGGGATCTACGAGCAGTACTTC; cdr3_aa: CASSVGTGIYEQYF
clone_size: many; v_call: TRBV5-1; d_call: -; j_call: TRBJ2-1; cdr3_nt: TGCGCCAGCAGCTTGGCCTCGGATGAGCAGTTCTTC; cdr3_aa: CASSLASDEQFF
clone_size: -; v_call: TRBV18; d_call: TRBD2; j_call: TRBJ2-1; cdr3_nt: TGTGCCAGCTCGCGGGGACTAGCGGGGTACAATGAGCAGTTCTTC; cdr3_aa: CASSRGLAGYNEQFF
clone_size: few; v_call: TRBV6-2/TRBV6-3; d_call: -; j_call: TRBJ1-3; cdr3_nt: TGTGCCAGCAGTTACTTCCGGAGCTCTGGAAACACCATATATTTT; cdr3_aa: CASSYFRSSGNTIYF
clone_size: few; v_call: TRBV12-3/TRBV12-4; d_call: TRBD1; j_call: TRBJ1-1; cdr3_nt: TGTGCCAGCAGTCTCCGACAGGGAGTGAACACTGAAGCTTTCTTT; cdr3_aa: CASSLRQGVNTEAFF
clone_size: -; v_call: TRBV5-6; d_call: -; j_call: TRBJ1-6; cdr3_nt: TGTGCCAGCAGCTTTCTGAGCTCCTATAATTCACCCCTCCACTTT; cdr3_aa: CASSFLSSYNSPLHF
clone_size: few; v_call: TRBV12-3/TRBV12-4; d_call: TRBD2; j_call: TRBJ2-5; cdr3_nt: TGTGCCAGCAGCCCGTATGTGGGAGCGGGAGGAAGCCAAGAGACCCAGTACTTC; cdr3_aa: CASSPYVGAGGSQETQYF
clone_size: many; v_call: TRBV6-5; d_call: -; j_call: TRBJ2-7; cdr3_nt: TGTGCCAGCAGTTACCGCAGGGGGCAGGGTCCCAGCGGGAGGACTAATTCCTACGAGCAGTACTTC; cdr3_aa: CASSYRRGQGPSGRTNSYEQYF
clone_size: -; v_call: TRBV29-1; d_call: TRBD2; j_call: TRBJ2-7; cdr3_nt: TGCAGCGTTGAAGATTCGGGAGCGGGAGGATTCTACGAGCAGTACTTC; cdr3_aa: CSVEDSGAGGFYEQYF
clone_size: few; v_call: TRBV29-1; d_call: -; j_call: TRBJ1-1; cdr3_nt: TGCAGCGTCCGCGTCAGGGGAAGGACGAACACTGAAGCTTTCTTT; cdr3_aa: CSVRVRGRTNTEAFF
clone_size: -; v_call: TRBV15; d_call: TRBD2; j_call: TRBJ2-3; cdr3_nt: TGTGCCACCAGCAGAGATTATACAGCGGGATTGACATATTTT; cdr3_aa: CATSRDYTAGLTYF
clone_size: -; v_call: TRBV28; d_call: TRBD1; j_call: TRBJ1-1; cdr3_nt: TGTGCCAGCAGTCCTCACCACTCAGCGGACAGGGGAACTGAAGCTTTCTTT; cdr3_aa: CASSPHHSADRGTEAFF
clone_size: -; v_call: TRBV7-2; d_call: -; j_call: TRBJ2-2; cdr3_nt: TGTGCCAGCAGCAGCGTCACCGGGGAGCTGTTTTTT; cdr3_aa: CASSSVTGELFF
clone_size: -; v_call: TRBV7-9; d_call: -; j_call: TRBJ2-5; cdr3_nt: TGTGCCAGCAGCCGTCGACTCGAAGAGACCCAGTACTTC; cdr3_aa: CASSRRLEETQYF
clone_size: many; v_call: TRBV5-1; d_call: TRBD1; j_call: TRBJ2-1; cdr3_nt: TGCGCCAGCAGCCACGGACAGGGTGTTATGGGTGAGCAGTTCTTC; cdr3_aa: CASSHGQGVMGEQFF
clone_size: -; v_call: TRBV5-4; d_call: TRBD2; j_call: TRBJ2-2; cdr3_nt: TGTGCCAGCAGGCAAAGCGGGGCCGGGGAGCTGTTTTTT; cdr3_aa: CASRQSGAGELFF
clone_size: -; v_call: TRBV4-1; d_call: -; j_call: TRBJ2-3; cdr3_nt: TGCGCCAGCAGCCAAGGGGCAGATGGGGATACGCAGTATTTT; cdr3_aa: CASSQGADGDTQYF
clone_size: -; v_call: TRBV24-1; d_call: TRBD2; j_call: TRBJ2-2; cdr3_nt: TGTGCCACCAGTGATGGCCGCTTGCCGGGACTAGCTATCCAAACCGGGGAGCTGTTTTTT; cdr3_aa: CATSDGRLPGLAIQTGELFF
clone_size: many; v_call: TRBV5-1; d_call: -; j_call: TRBJ2-3; cdr3_nt: TGCGCCAGCAGCTTCCCTAGCAGCGAGAGTACGCAGTATTTT; cdr3_aa: CASSFPSSESTQYF
clone_size: few; v_call: TRBV12-5; d_call: TRBD2; j_call: TRBJ2-3; cdr3_nt: TGTGCTAGTGGCCGGATAGCGGGAGGCTGGACAGATACGCAGTATTTT; cdr3_aa: CASGRIAGGWTDTQYF
clone_size: -; v_call: TRBV29-1; d_call: TRBD1; j_call: TRBJ1-4; cdr3_nt: TGCAGCGTTGCAGGACAGGGTAGCGAAAAACTGTTTTTT; cdr3_aa: CSVAGQGSEKLFF
clone_size: few; v_call: TRBV5-1; d_call: TRBD2; j_call: TRBJ2-5; cdr3_nt: TGCGCCAGCAGCCCGGGAGGAAGGCCAATGGAGACCCAGTACTTC; cdr3_aa: CASSPGGRPMETQYF
clone_size: -; v_call: TRBV12-3/TRBV12-4; d_call: -; j_call: TRBJ2-2; cdr3_nt: TGTGCCAGCAGTTTGACAGGGAACACCGGGGAGCTGTTTTTT; cdr3_aa: CASSLTGNTGELFF
clone_size: -; v_call: TRBV20-1; d_call: -; j_call: TRBJ2-2; cdr3_nt: TGCAGTGCTAGGGGGGTGGGTAGTGACGGGGAGCTGTTTTTT; cdr3_aa: CSARGVGSDGELFF
clone_size: once; v_call: TRBV7-2; d_call: TRBD2; j_call: TRBJ2-7; cdr3_nt: TGTGCCAGCAGCGCCGGGGGGGGCGGGAGCTACGAGCAGTACTTC; cdr3_aa: CASSAGGGGSYEQYF
clone_size: few; v_call: TRBV29-1; d_call: TRBD1; j_call: TRBJ2-1; cdr3_nt: TGCAGCGCTGGACAGGGGTACAATGAGCAGTTCTTC; cdr3_aa: CSAGQGYNEQFF
clone_size: -; v_call: TRBV12-3/TRBV12-4; d_call: -; j_call: TRBJ1-3; cdr3_nt: TGTGCCAGCAGTTTAGCGTATGGGTCGGCAATCTCTGGAAACACCATATATTTT; cdr3_aa: CASSLAYGSAISGNTIYF
clone_size: many; v_call: TRBV20-1; d_call: -; j_call: TRBJ1-2; cdr3_nt: TGCAGTGCCAGGGTGTGGGGGGGAGCCTACACCTTC; cdr3_aa: CSARVWGGAYTF
clone_size: once; v_call: TRBV5-5; d_call: TRBD2; j_call: TRBJ2-3; cdr3_nt: TGTGCCAGCAACCGGGCGGGAGTAACAGATACGCAGTATTTT; cdr3_aa: CASNRAGVTDTQYF
clone_size: few; v_call: TRBV5-1; d_call: -; j_call: TRBJ2-2; cdr3_nt: TGCGCCAGCAGCTTGCGTCAAGGCACCGGGGAGCTGTTTTTT; cdr3_aa: CASSLRQGTGELFF
clone_size: -; v_call: TRBV7-3; d_call: -; j_call: TRBJ2-3; cdr3_nt: TGTGCCAGCAGCGCCGGAATAGTAACAGATACGCAGTATTTT; cdr3_aa: CASSAGIVTDTQYF
clone_size: -; v_call: TRBV18; d_call: -; j_call: TRBJ2-1; cdr3_nt: TGTGCCAGCTCCCCCTCAGGGACACCCGGGGCGCAGTTCTTC; cdr3_aa: CASSPSGTPGAQFF
clone_size: once; v_call: TRBV27; d_call: -; j_call: TRBJ2-7; cdr3_nt: TGTGCCAGCAGTTTCGTGGACGGGTACTACGAGCAGTACTTC; cdr3_aa: CASSFVDGYYEQYF
clone_size: -; v_call: TRBV5-6; d_call: -; j_call: TRBJ2-4; cdr3_nt: TGTGCCAGCAGGGCGGTTTGGCAGCTAAACATTCAGTACTTC; cdr3_aa: CASRAVWQLNIQYF
clone_size: -; v_call: TRBV4-2; d_call: -; j_call: TRBJ2-7; cdr3_nt: TGTGCCAGCAGCCAAGCCTCGGGACGTAGAGCCTACGAGCAGTACTTC; cdr3_aa: CASSQASGRRAYEQYF
clone_size: few; v_call: TRBV10-3; d_call: TRBD2; j_call: TRBJ2-2; cdr3_nt: TGTGCCATCAAGACTAGCGGGACCGGGGAGCTGTTTTTT; cdr3_aa: CAIKTSGTGELFF
clone_size: -; v_call: TRBV12-3/TRBV12-4; d_call: -; j_call: TRBJ1-1; cdr3_nt: TGTGCCAGCAGCCCTCGGACAGCGAACACTGAAGCTTTCTTT; cdr3_aa: CASSPRTANTEAFF